The next 26 T cell receptor beta chains were all read from a single sample in a study of cytomegalovirus exposure and HLA in healthy donors. This PCR relied on a set of 60 Vbeta primers and 13 Jbeta primers. Assay used: immunoSEQ multiplex PCR; TCRdb lists only in-frame clones, some missing. The top ten clones hold about 1.7% of a sample with a few hundred thousand clones, about 90% of them seen once. The specimen sequenced was PBMCs. The receptors here all came from a girl aged 2-9 years in good health and CMV-seronegative.

Only a few counts were recorded for this clone. Other DNA sequences in the sample encode the same CDR3. The chain combines TRBV6-6 with TRBJ1-3; possibly TRBD1 for D (6 bases). CDR3 length: 14 amino acids. Trimming pared 4 bases from V and 1 base from J, leaving 8 bases between. Germline CDR1 reads MNHNY; CDR2 reads SVGAGI (reference sequence). As DNA, the CDR3 is TGTGCCAGCAGTTTACAGGGTTCTGGAAACACCATATATTTT. Amino acid sequence: CASSLQGSGNTIYF.

The chain carries TRBV28 and TRBJ1-2, with D possibly being TRBD1 (6 bases). CDR1 is MDHEN, CDR2 SYDVKM, per germline. The CDR3 is 14 amino acids. V lost 11 bases to trimming and J lost 5 bases, with 21 bases between them. Here the CDR3 reads CALSAGAHLYGYTF. The CDR3 nucleotides are TGTGCCCTGTCTGCGGGGGCGCACCTTTATGGCTACACCTTC.

The gene calls are TRBV5-5 and TRBJ2-3; no clear D gene. V was trimmed by 3 bases and J by 0 bases, leaving 8 bases between them. CDR1 and CDR2 (germline): SGHKS, YYEKEE (reference sequence). CDR3 length equals 14 residues. The CDR3 spells CASSWPLSTDTQYF. As DNA, the CDR3 is TGTGCCAGCAGCTGGCCTCTTAGCACAGATACGCAGTATTTT.

The V call is TRBV13, the J call TRBJ2-7, with 13 bases that match TRBD2. The germline V gene encodes CDR1 PRHDT and CDR2 FYEKMQ (reference sequence). Trimming took 4 bases from V and 5 from J; bases not matched to a gene: 11. The CDR3 totals 17 residues. Here the CDR3 reads CASSYGTSGIRAHEQYF. The CDR3 nucleotides are TGTGCCAGCAGCTACGGGACTAGCGGGATTAGGGCCCACGAGCAGTACTTC.

The chain carries TRBV5-6 and TRBJ2-7; D is uncertain. V lost 0 bases and J lost 1, with 8 bases in between. The germline V gene has CDR1 SGHDT and CDR2 YYEEEE. The CDR3 sequence is 14 residues long. The CDR3 DNA is TGTGCCAGCAGCTTGGTTGGCCCTTCCTACGAGCAGTACTTC. Translated: CASSLVGPSYEQYF.

The chain uses TRBV6-4 and TRBJ2-1; D unresolved. V was cut by 0 bases and J by 6 bases, with 3 bases left in between. Germline V gives CDR1 MRHNA, CDR2 SNTAGT. The CDR3 loop spans 12 amino acids. The DNA of the CDR3 is TGTGCCAGCAGTGACTCCGGCAATGAGCAGTTCTTC. Protein product: CASSDSGNEQFF.

The V and J genes are TRBV30 and TRBJ1-3, with D perhaps matching TRBD1 (6 bases). The CDR3 is made up of 13 amino acids. V was trimmed by 7 bases and J by 4 bases, leaving 14 bases between them. Germline CDR1 is GTSNPN and CDR2 is SVGIG (reference sequence). CDR3 in DNA: TGTGCCTCACAAGGACAGAAAGGAAACACCATATATTTT. The encoded protein is CASQGQKGNTIYF.

V is TRBV18 and J is TRBJ2-7, with 13 bases matching TRBD2. The CDR3 spans 16 residues. With 2 bases clipped from V and 6 bases from J, the junction kept 7 bases outside the gene matches. From germline, CDR1 is KGHSH and CDR2 LQKENI. CDR3 amino acids: CASSPGTSGIGAEQYF. The CDR3 bases are TGTGCCAGCTCACCAGGGACTAGCGGGATAGGTGCCGAGCAGTACTTC.

The chain is built from TRBV28 and TRBJ2-5, with 8 bases matching TRBD1. Germline CDR1 and CDR2: MDHEN and SYDVKM. The CDR3 loop spans 14 amino acids. The trim removed 6 bases at V and 4 bases at J, leaving 7 bases unmatched. For the CDR3, the DNA is TGTGCCAGCAGCACAGGGGGAGGTCGAGAGACCCAGTACTTC. Translated, it gives CASSTGGGRETQYF. Full variable domain (rest looked up from reference TRBV28 and TRBJ2-5): DVKVTQSSRYLVKRTGEKVFLECVQDMDHENMFWYRQDPGLGLRLIYFSYDVKMKEKGDIPEGYSVSREKKERFSLILESASTNQTSMYLCASSTGGGRETQYFGPGTRLLVL.

The chain couples TRBV5-1 to TRBJ1-1; D is perhaps TRBD1 (6 bases). V was cut by 5 bases and J by 3 bases, with 17 bases left in between. The germline V gene has CDR1 SGHRS and CDR2 YFSETQ. The length of the CDR3 is 15 residues. CDR3 protein: CASSRRGGADTEAFF. CDR3 nucleotides: TGCGCCAGCAGTCGACGGGGGGGGGCGGACACTGAAGCTTTCTTT. The whole variable domain, filled in from reference TRBV5-1 and TRBJ1-1, reads KAGVTQTPRYLIKTRGQQVTLSCSPISGHRSVSWYQQTPGQGLQFLFEYFSETQRNKGNFPGRFSGRQFSNSRSEMNVSTLELGDSALYLCASSRRGGADTEAFFGQGTRLTVV.

The chain is built from TRBV10-3 and TRBJ2-3, with TRBD2 matching 7 bases. The CDR3 sequence is 15 residues long. Germline V gene sequence: CDR1 ENHRY, CDR2 SYGVKD. V was clipped by 4 bases and J by 1 base; unmatched bases: 5. The CDR3 bases are TGTGCCATCAGTGGAGCGGGAAGCGGCACAGATACGCAGTATTTT. Protein sequence: CAISGAGSGTDTQYF.

The chain has TRBV5-1 and TRBJ2-1; 7 bases are shared with TRBD1. The CDR3 has 13 residues. Trimming at V came to 0 bases and at J to 8 bases, leaving 2 bases not matched to a gene. Germline V gene lookup returns CDR1 SGHRS and CDR2 YFSETQ. The CDR3: CASSLGGQDEQFF. The CDR3 nucleotides are TGCGCCAGCAGCTTGGGAGGACAGGATGAGCAGTTCTTC.

The rearrangement joins TRBV5-4 to TRBJ2-7, with a weak D call TRBD2 (6 bases). The CDR3 contains 14 residues. V lost 0 bases and J 2 bases, leaving 9 bases between the germline ends. Germline loops: CDR1 SGHNT, CDR2 YYREEE (reference sequence). The CDR3 here is CASSLGGITYEQYF. For the CDR3, the DNA is TGTGCCAGCAGCTTGGGCGGGATTACCTACGAGCAGTACTTC.

This sequence joins TRBV5-4 and TRBJ1-4; the match to TRBD1 covers 7 bases. The trim removed 1 base at V and 6 bases at J, leaving 6 bases unmatched. CDR1 and CDR2 from the germline V gene are SGHNT and YYREEE (reference sequence). This CDR3 comprises 15 residues. The CDR3 region has the DNA TGTGCCAGCAGCTTGAAAACAGGGGTCGATGAAAAACTGTTTTTT. The encoded protein is CASSLKTGVDEKLFF.

The gene calls are TRBV2 and TRBJ1-3, with a tentative D call TRBD1 (6 bases). Germline V lookup: CDR1 SNHLY, CDR2 FYNNEI. This CDR3 is built from 15 residues. V lost 6 bases and J 4 bases, leaving 16 bases between the germline ends. Here the CDR3 DNA reads TGTGCCAGCAGAGCTCAGGGGATAACCGGAAACACCATATATTTT. Amino acids: CASRAQGITGNTIYF.

The DNA of the CDR3 is TGTGCTAGTGGTTCCACTGAAAAGGGGACCACAAGGACAGATGAGCAGTTCTTC. It codes for CASGSTEKGTTRTDEQFF. The V call is TRBV12-5, the J call TRBJ2-1; D might be TRBD1 (6 bases). V gave up 4 bases and J gave up 8 bases, with 27 bases separating them. Germline V gene sequence: CDR1 LGHNT, CDR2 FRNRAP. The CDR3 has 18 amino acids.

This chain's CDR3 is CASSLRGWGYNEQFF. CDR3 nucleotide sequence: TGTGCCAGCAGCCTCCGGGGGTGGGGATACAATGAGCAGTTCTTC. The rearrangement joins TRBV7-2 to TRBJ2-1; D is possibly TRBD2 (6 bases). This CDR3 has 15 residues. V was shortened by 5 bases and J by 4 bases, with 15 bases between the two germline ends. From germline, CDR1 is SGHTA and CDR2 FQGNSA.

This chain connects TRBV11-2 to TRBJ1-1; 7 nucleotides line up with TRBD1. Trimming at V came to 1 base and at J to 4 bases, leaving 12 bases not matched to a gene. The V gene's germline CDR1 is SGHAT and CDR2 FQNNGV. CDR3 size: 17 residues. The CDR3 nucleotides read TGTGCCAGCAGCTTAGGATTTAGGGGGCGCAGTGGCACTGAAGCTTTCTTT. This codes for CASSLGFRGRSGTEAFF.

The V gene is TRBV7-6, the J gene TRBJ2-1; maybe TRBD1 (5 bases). The CDR3 length is 13 residues. V lost 3 bases and J lost 2, with 5 bases in between. Germline V gene lookup returns CDR1 SGHVS and CDR2 FNYEAQ. The CDR3: CASSLGPYNEQFF. The DNA for the CDR3 is TGTGCCAGCAGCTTGGGGCCCTACAATGAGCAGTTCTTC. The entire variable domain, with the rest obtained from reference TRBV7-6 and TRBJ2-1, is as follows: GAGVSQSPRYKVTKRGQDVALRCDPISGHVSLYWYRQALGQGPEFLTYFNYEAQQDKSGLPNDRFSAERPEGSISTLTIQRTEQRDSAMYRCASSLGPYNEQFFGPGTRLTVL.

The rearrangement uses TRBV30 and TRBJ2-3, with a possible D match to TRBD2 (6 bases). The CDR3 runs to 15 residues. Trimming stripped 2 bases from V and 5 bases from J, with 17 bases between. Germline lookup yields CDR1 GTSNPN and CDR2 SVGIG (reference sequence). CDR3 region: CAWSPIGGMVDTQYF. CDR3 DNA: TGTGCCTGGAGTCCGATCGGGGGTATGGTAGATACGCAGTATTTT.

The chain joins TRBV10-3 to TRBJ2-1, with a weak D call TRBD2 (6 bases). V was cut by 4 bases and J by 9 bases, with 19 bases left in between. Germline CDR1 is ENHRY and CDR2 is SYGVKD. The CDR3 sequence is 15 residues long. The CDR3 nucleotides are TGTGCCATCAGTGGTCTTAGCGGTGGGGAAAGTGAGCAGTTCTTC. It yields the protein CAISGLSGGESEQFF.

This sequence joins TRBV19 and TRBJ1-2; 11 nucleotides agree with TRBD1. V lost 9 bases and J lost 6; bases outside the gene matches: 3. The germline V gene has CDR1 LNHDA and CDR2 SQIVND (reference sequence). The CDR3 covers 12 residues. CDR3 sequence (DNA): TGTGCCAGCAGGACAGGGGGCAATGGCTACACCTTC. Protein: CASRTGGNGYTF.

This chain uses TRBV6-5 with TRBJ1-1; D possibly corresponds to TRBD1 (5 bases). From germline, CDR1 is MNHEY and CDR2 SVGAGI. V gave up 5 bases and J gave up 8 bases, with 15 bases separating them. The CDR3 sequence is 13 residues long. CDR3 amino acids: CASSQIGGGEAFF. DNA for the CDR3: TGTGCCAGCAGTCAAATAGGCGGGGGAGAAGCTTTCTTT.

The chain joins TRBV11-2 to TRBJ2-5, with D possibly TRBD1 on 6 matching bases. V lost 4 bases, J lost 5 bases, and 11 bases lay in between. CDR3 length: 13 residues. Germline CDR1 reads SGHAT; CDR2 reads FQNNGV. The CDR3 reads CASSSQGKETQYF. The CDR3 DNA reads as TGTGCCAGCAGCTCGCAGGGGAAGGAGACCCAGTACTTC.

The chain links TRBV5-4 to TRBJ2-7, with a tentative D call TRBD1 (6 bases). Deletions cut 4 bases from V and 5 bases from J, with 22 bases between. The CDR3 sequence is 16 residues long. The V gene's germline CDR1 is SGHNT and CDR2 YYREEE (reference sequence). The CDR3 sequence is CASSHLGQGIKNEQYF. As DNA, the CDR3 is TGTGCCAGCAGCCATTTGGGCCAGGGGATTAAGAACGAGCAGTACTTC.

The rearrangement uses TRBV6-4 and TRBJ2-3; no clear D. The V and J ends lost 3 bases and 5 bases respectively, with 9 bases between them. This CDR3 contains 13 residues. Germline-derived CDR1 and CDR2 are MRHNA and SNTAGT. CDR3 residues: CASSESGLDTQYF. CDR3 bases: TGTGCCAGCAGTGAATCAGGCCTAGATACGCAGTATTTT.